This T cell receptor beta chain was documented in a study of T cell responses to AZD1222 COVID-19 vaccine. The germline CDR1 and CDR2 sequences are MDHEN and SYDVKM. The CDR3 covers 14 residues. V was clipped by 2 bases and J by 0 bases, with 5 bases between them. In this sample, this clone turned up once. This table comes from immunoSEQ multiplex PCR, and its TCRdb copy is limited to in-frame clones, with some not included. The sample holds 65,000 to 85,000 clones, approximately 88% seen once. The material sequenced was peripheral blood, taken 28 days after the second dose of the MenACWY control vaccine. The sequence came from an adult who received the MenACWY meningococcal vaccine as a control. V is TRBV28 and J is TRBJ1-5; no firm D call. CDR3 in amino acids: CASSLGGSNQPQHF. Here the CDR3 DNA reads TGTGCCAGCAGTTTAGGCGGTAGCAATCAGCCCCAGCATTTT.